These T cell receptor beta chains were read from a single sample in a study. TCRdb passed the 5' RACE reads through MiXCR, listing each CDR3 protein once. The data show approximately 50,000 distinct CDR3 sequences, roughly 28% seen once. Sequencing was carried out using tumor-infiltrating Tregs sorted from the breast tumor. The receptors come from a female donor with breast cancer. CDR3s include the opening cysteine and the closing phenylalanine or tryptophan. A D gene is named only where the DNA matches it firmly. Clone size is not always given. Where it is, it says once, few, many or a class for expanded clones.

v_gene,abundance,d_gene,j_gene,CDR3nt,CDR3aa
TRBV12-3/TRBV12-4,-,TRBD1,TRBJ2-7,TGTGCCAGCAGTCCTGGGGACAGGAACCACGAGCAGTACTTC,CASSPGDRNHEQYF
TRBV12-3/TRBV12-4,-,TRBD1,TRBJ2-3,TGTGCCAGCAGCCAGGACAGGGGGCGTACAGATACGCAGTATTTT,CASSQDRGRTDTQYF
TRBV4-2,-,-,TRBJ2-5,TGTGCCAGCGGCCAAGGCAAGGAAGAGACCCAGTACTTC,CASGQGKEETQYF
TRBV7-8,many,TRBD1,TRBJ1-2,TGTGCCAGCAGCTCGGAGGGACAGGGCACGGGCTATGGCTACACCTTC,CASSSEGQGTGYGYTF
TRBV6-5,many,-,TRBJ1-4,TGTGCCAGCAGTTACGGATTGGGAGGGAATGAAAAACTGTTTTTT,CASSYGLGGNEKLFF
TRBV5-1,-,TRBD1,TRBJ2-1,TGCGCCAGCAGCTTACTGGGACAGGGGATTTCATACAATGAGCAGTTCTTC,CASSLLGQGISYNEQFF
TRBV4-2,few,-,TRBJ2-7,TGTGCCAGCAGCCAATATTCGTCAGGTCTCTACGAGCAGTACTTC,CASSQYSSGLYEQYF
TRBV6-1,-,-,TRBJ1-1,TGTGCCAGCAGTGAGAACGACCACATGAACACTGAAGCTTTCTTT,CASSENDHMNTEAFF
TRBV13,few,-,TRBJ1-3,TGTGCCAGCACCTTTGGGGGACTTACTGGAAACACCATATATTTT,CASTFGGLTGNTIYF
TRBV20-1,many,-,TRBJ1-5,TGCAGTGGAGGACAGCCTAATCAGCCCCAGCATTTT,CSGGQPNQPQHF
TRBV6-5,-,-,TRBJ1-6,TGTGCCAGCGATTGGGGGGCAGGACGAGATAATTCACCCCTCCACTTT,CASDWGAGRDNSPLHF
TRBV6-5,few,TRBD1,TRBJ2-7,TGTGCCAGTATGTCGGGACAGGCCTACGAGCAGTACTTC,CASMSGQAYEQYF
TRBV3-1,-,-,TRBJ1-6,TGTGCCAGCAGCCTCCCGACGAATTCACCCCTCCACTTT,CASSLPTNSPLHF
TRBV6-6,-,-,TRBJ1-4,TGTGCCAGCAGTTACCCGATGAATGAAAAACTGTTTTTT,CASSYPMNEKLFF
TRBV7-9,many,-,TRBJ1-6,TGTGCCACCAAAAGACTAACAGGGAACAATTCACCCCTCCACTTT,CATKRLTGNNSPLHF
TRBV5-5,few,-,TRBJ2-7,TGTGCCAGCAGAGAAGTTGTGGGGGGTTCTTTCGAGCAGTACTTC,CASREVVGGSFEQYF